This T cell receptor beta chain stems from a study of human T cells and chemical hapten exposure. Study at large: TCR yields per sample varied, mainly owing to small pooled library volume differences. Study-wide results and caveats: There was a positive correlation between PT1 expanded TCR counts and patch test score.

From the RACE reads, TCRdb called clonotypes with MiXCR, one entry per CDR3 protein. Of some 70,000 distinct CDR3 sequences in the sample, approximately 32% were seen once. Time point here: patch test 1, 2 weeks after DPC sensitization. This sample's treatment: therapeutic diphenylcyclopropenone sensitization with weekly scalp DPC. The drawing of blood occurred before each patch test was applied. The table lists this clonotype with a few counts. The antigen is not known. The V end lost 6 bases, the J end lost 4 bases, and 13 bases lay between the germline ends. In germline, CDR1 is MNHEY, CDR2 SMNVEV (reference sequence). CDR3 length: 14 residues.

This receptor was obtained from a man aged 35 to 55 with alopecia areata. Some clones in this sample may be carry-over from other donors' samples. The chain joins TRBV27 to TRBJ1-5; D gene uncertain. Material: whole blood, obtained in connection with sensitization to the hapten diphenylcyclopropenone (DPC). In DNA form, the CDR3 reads TGTGCCAGCAGATTAAACAGTAATAATCAGCCCCAGCATTTT. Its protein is CASRLNSNNQPQHF.